This entry lists 17 T cell receptor beta chains sequenced from one sample in a study of CD8 T cells in ankylosing spondylitis. TCRdb reprocessed the 5' RACE reads via MiXCR and lists one record per CDR3 protein. The sample holds around 340,000 distinct CDR3 sequences, about 15% seen once. Sequencing was performed on blood, either unsorted or a sorted T cell fraction (not recorded which). The receptors derive from a male donor with ankylosing spondylitis or in good health (not recorded which).

This clonotype was observed a few times. This chain joins TRBV24-1 and TRBJ2-7; 11 bases are a match to TRBD2. Germline assignment: CDR1 KGHDR and CDR2 SFDVKD. Unmatched junction bases numbered 11, after V lost 4 bases and J lost 4 bases. The CDR3 loop spans 17 amino acids. DNA for the CDR3: TGTGCCACCAGTGACGCACGTACTAGCGGGAGCGCATACGAGCAGTACTTC. This encodes CATSDARTSGSAYEQYF.

V usage is TRBV7-9 and J usage is TRBJ2-7, with D tentatively TRBD2 (5 bases). Germline assignment: CDR1 SEHNR and CDR2 FQNEAQ (reference sequence). The CDR3 consists of 13 residues. V lost 5 bases to trimming and J lost 3 bases, with 11 bases between them. The CDR3 is CASSPDSIYEQYF. CDR3 bases: TGTGCCAGCAGCCCGGACTCCATCTACGAGCAGTACTTC.

The rearrangement joins TRBV7-9 to TRBJ2-5; D might be TRBD1 (6 bases). CDR3 length: 15 residues. V was trimmed by 2 bases and J by 1 base, leaving 11 bases between them. The germline CDR1 and CDR2 sequences are SEHNR and FQNEAQ (reference sequence). This chain's CDR3 is CASSLYRDLQETQYF. CDR3 nucleotides: TGTGCCAGCAGCTTATACAGGGACCTCCAAGAGACCCAGTACTTC.

This clonotype has a handful of counts. The CDR3 protein is CSARGSTDTQYF. In nucleotides, the CDR3 is TGCAGCGCCAGGGGCAGCACAGATACGCAGTATTTT. J is TRBJ2-3 and V is TRBV29-1; D may be TRBD1 (6 bases). The germline V gene has CDR1 SQVTM and CDR2 ANQGSEA. There are 12 residues in the CDR3. V lost 7 bases to trimming and J lost 0 bases, with 8 bases between them.

This clonotype occurred many times. This chain links TRBV6-1 with TRBJ2-3; TRBD1 or TRBD2 may be the D gene (5 bases each). This CDR3 spans 14 amino acids. Deletions cut 3 bases from V and 2 bases from J, with 9 bases between. Per germline, CDR1 MNHNS and CDR2 SASEGT. As DNA, the CDR3 is TGTGCCAGCAGTGAGAGGGGAGACACAGATACGCAGTATTTT. Encoded protein: CASSERGDTDTQYF.

The chain uses TRBV10-1 and TRBJ2-2; the match to TRBD1 covers 9 bases. The CDR3 spans 14 residues. Trimming cost V 8 bases and J 5 bases; bases outside gene matches: 6. CDR1 and CDR2 from the germline V gene are WNHNN and SYGVQD (reference sequence). As DNA, the CDR3 is TGCGCCAGCGGACCGGGACAGGGAACCGGGGAGCTGTTTTTT. Translated: CASGPGQGTGELFF.

This clonotype was counted between two and nine times. CDR3 residues: CASSYGGSQETQYF. The CDR3 DNA follows: TGTGCCAGCAGCTATGGGGGGTCCCAAGAGACCCAGTACTTC. V gene TRBV7-9 combines with J gene TRBJ2-5; perhaps TRBD2 as D (6 bases). CDR1 and CDR2 from the germline V gene are SEHNR and FQNEAQ (reference sequence). Deletions cut 4 bases from V and 1 base from J, with 10 bases between. There are 14 residues in the CDR3.

This clonotype was seen at least ten times. CDR3 loop: CASSSPLSAASYEQYF. In nucleotides, the CDR3 is TGTGCCAGCAGTTCCCCACTGAGCGCCGCCTCCTACGAGCAGTACTTC. This chain links TRBV12-3 or TRBV12-4 with TRBJ2-7; no clear D gene. The germline V and J ends were trimmed by 4 bases and 0 bases, with 16 bases remaining between them. The CDR3 consists of 16 residues.

The CDR3 sequence is CSAPPGGADTQYF. The CDR3 DNA reads TGCAGTGCTCCCCCCGGGGGGGCAGATACGCAGTATTTT. V gene TRBV20-1 combines with J gene TRBJ2-3; 8 bases fit TRBD2. Looked up from germline, CDR1 is DFQATT and CDR2 is SNEGSKA (reference sequence). The CDR3 sequence is 13 residues long. Unmatched junction bases numbered 5, after V lost 5 bases and J lost 4 bases.

The rearrangement links TRBV7-9 to TRBJ2-5; D may be TRBD1 or TRBD2 (5 bases each). Deletions cut 5 bases from V and 5 bases from J, with 18 bases between. The CDR3 is 15 residues long. Germline CDR1 reads SEHNR; CDR2 reads FQNEAQ (reference sequence). In DNA, the CDR3 is TGTGCCAGCAGCGCTCTTCCCGGGACGTTCGAGACCCAGTACTTC. Amino acid sequence: CASSALPGTFETQYF.

This clonotype was recorded a few times. The chain combines TRBV5-1 with TRBJ1-1, with a tentative D call TRBD1 (6 bases). The ends were cut back, 3 bases at V and 5 bases at J, with 14 bases in the middle. Germline-derived CDR1 and CDR2 are SGHRS and YFSETQ. The CDR3 contains 14 residues. The CDR3 protein is CASSSSRGGTEAFF. Written as DNA, the CDR3 is TGCGCCAGCAGCTCGAGTAGGGGGGGAACTGAAGCTTTCTTT.

The chain joins TRBV12-3 or TRBV12-4 to TRBJ2-3, with D perhaps matching TRBD2 (6 bases). Between the trimmed V and J ends, which lost 7 bases and 2 bases, there was a span of 16 bases. The CDR3 covers 15 residues. CDR3 region: CASKRDSGNTDTQYF. CDR3 in DNA: TGTGCCAGCAAAAGGGACTCCGGAAACACAGATACGCAGTATTTT.

The V and J genes are TRBV5-5 and TRBJ1-6; 10 positions match TRBD1. V was clipped by 0 bases and J by 5 bases; unmatched bases: 5. The CDR3 runs 17 residues. Germline CDR1 SGHKS, CDR2 YYEKEE (reference sequence). CDR3 in amino acids: CASSLGTGGNHNSPLHF. CDR3 DNA sequence: TGTGCCAGCAGCTTGGGGACAGGGGGGAACCATAATTCACCCCTCCACTTT.

This chain links TRBV21-1 with TRBJ1-2; the table's TRBD1 call for D was not verified on the DNA. TRBV21-1 is flagged as a pseudogene. This CDR3 has 16 amino acids. CDR3 region: CASSKTGLDISYGYTF. The DNA for the CDR3 is TGTGCCAGCAGCAAAACAGGTCTCGATATTAGCTATGGCTACACCTTC.

This clonotype came up many times. The germline gene is not matched at one end of the junction; a read error may be the cause. This chain links TRBV5-1 with TRBJ2-3; 9 bases agree with TRBD1. Germline V lookup: CDR1 SGHRS, CDR2 YFSETQ. This CDR3 spans 15 amino acids. CDR3 sequence (DNA): TGTGCCAGCAGTTTAGGACAGGGGAAGACAGATACGCAGTATTTT. Translated, it gives CASSLGQGKTDTQYF.

This clonotype was counted many times. The rearrangement uses TRBV5-1 and TRBJ1-1, with D possibly TRBD1 on 5 matching bases. The CDR3 totals 14 residues. V lost 4 bases and J 1 base, leaving 11 bases between the germline ends. Germline V gene lookup returns CDR1 SGHRS and CDR2 YFSETQ. The CDR3 here is CASSPAGTNTEAFF. Here the CDR3 DNA reads TGCGCCAGCAGCCCCGCTGGGACGAACACTGAAGCTTTCTTT. The entire variable domain, with the rest obtained from reference TRBV5-1 and TRBJ1-1, is as follows: KAGVTQTPRYLIKTRGQQVTLSCSPISGHRSVSWYQQTPGQGLQFLFEYFSETQRNKGNFPGRFSGRQFSNSRSEMNVSTLELGDSALYLCASSPAGTNTEAFFGQGTRLTVV.

The genes are TRBV3-1 and TRBJ1-4, with TRBD1 identical over 7 bases. Per germline, CDR1 LGHDT and CDR2 YNNKEL (reference sequence). V was clipped by 5 bases and J by 8 bases; unmatched bases: 8. The CDR3 covers 14 residues. The CDR3 region has the DNA TGTGCCAGCAGCGGACAGGCTATCAGAGAAAAACTGTTTTTT. Its translation: CASSGQAIREKLFF.